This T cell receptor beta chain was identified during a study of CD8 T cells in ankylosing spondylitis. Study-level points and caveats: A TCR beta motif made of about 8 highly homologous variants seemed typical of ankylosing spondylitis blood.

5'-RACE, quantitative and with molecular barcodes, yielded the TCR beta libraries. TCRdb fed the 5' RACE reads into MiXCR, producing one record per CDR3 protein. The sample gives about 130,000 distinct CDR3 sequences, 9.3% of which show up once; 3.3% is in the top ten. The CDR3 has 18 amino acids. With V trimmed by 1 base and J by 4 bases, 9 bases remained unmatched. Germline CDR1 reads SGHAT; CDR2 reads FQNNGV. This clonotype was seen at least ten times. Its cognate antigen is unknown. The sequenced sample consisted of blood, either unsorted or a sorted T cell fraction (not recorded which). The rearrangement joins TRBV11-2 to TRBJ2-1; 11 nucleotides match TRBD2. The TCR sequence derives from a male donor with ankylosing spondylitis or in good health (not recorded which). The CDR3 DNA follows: TGTGCCAGCAGCTTAGGAGGGGTAGCGGGAGGGAAATACAATGAGCAGTTCTTC. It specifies CASSLGGVAGGKYNEQFF.